These T cell receptor beta chains were read from a single sample in a study of T-cell memory formation after mild COVID-19. TCRdb redid the calling of the 5' RACE reads with MiXCR, one entry per CDR3 protein. The sample carries a few hundred thousand distinct CDR3 sequences, about 22% recorded once. What was sequenced was PBMCs or a T cell subset sorted from them (not recorded which). These receptors were obtained from an adult woman who had mild COVID-19 (a few samples of this study predate the infection). Cell type and time point are not known. The CDR3 runs from the conserved cysteine through the conserved F or W. The D gene is left open where the match is weak. Where a row states a size, it is once, few, many or the class of an expanded clone; other rows omit it.

>TRBV6-5|NA|NA|TRBJ1-1
TGTGCCAGCAGTTGGGTGAGGGAGACTGAAGCTTTCTTT
CASSWVRETEAFF
>TRBV5-1|TRBD1|few|TRBJ1-2
TGCGCCAGCACCATAATACCGGGACAGGGCTATGGCTACACCTTC
CASTIIPGQGYGYTF
>TRBV4-2|TRBD2|NA|TRBJ2-1
TGTGCCAGCAGCCTTTCTGCGTTTGGTAGCGGGGTATACAATGAGCAGTTCTTC
CASSLSAFGSGVYNEQFF
>TRBV12-3/TRBV12-4|NA|few|TRBJ1-4
TGTGCCAGCAGTCCCCCGGGGGGGGAAAAACTGTTTTTT
CASSPPGGEKLFF
>TRBV5-5|NA|NA|TRBJ2-1
TGTGCCAGCAGCTTGGCGGGGTCCCGCAACAATGAGCAGTTCTTC
CASSLAGSRNNEQFF
>TRBV20-1|NA|NA|TRBJ2-1
TGCAGTGCTAGACTTCTCCTGGAGGGTGAGCAGTTCTTC
CSARLLLEGEQFF
>TRBV3-1|TRBD1|few|TRBJ1-2
TGTGCCAGCCGGGGGACAGGGGGCGACTATGGCTACACCTTC
CASRGTGGDYGYTF
>TRBV5-6|TRBD1|NA|TRBJ1-5
TGTGCCAGCAGCATAGGACAGGGTCCCAATCAGCCCCAGCATTTT
CASSIGQGPNQPQHF
>TRBV20-1|NA|many|TRBJ2-1
TGCAGTGCTAGTAACACAGTTGACCCCTACAATGAGCAGTTCTTC
CSASNTVDPYNEQFF
>TRBV6-5|NA|few|TRBJ2-7
TGTGCCAGCAGCCGAGGGAGGGGGCTCGAGCAGTACTTC
CASSRGRGLEQYF
>TRBV19|TRBD1|NA|TRBJ2-3
TGTGCCAGTAGCCCGACAGGGGGTGCAGATACGCAGTATTTT
CASSPTGGADTQYF
>TRBV6-5|TRBD1|few|TRBJ1-2
TGTGCCAGCAGTTATCCCGGGACAGGGGGCGTTGGCTACACCTTC
CASSYPGTGGVGYTF
>TRBV4-2|NA|many|TRBJ2-3
TGTGCCAGCAGCCAAGATTTTGGGGGGCCGAGAACAGATACGCAGTATTTT
CASSQDFGGPRTDTQYF
>TRBV6-2/TRBV6-3|NA|NA|TRBJ2-1
TGTGCCAGCAGTTATATGGGGAAATTTGAGCAGTTCTTC
CASSYMGKFEQFF
>TRBV12-3/TRBV12-4|NA|NA|TRBJ2-3
TGTGCCAGCAGTTTAGTGGCTGTGAGGGATACGCAGTATTTT
CASSLVAVRDTQYF
>TRBV7-9|TRBD2|NA|TRBJ2-5
TGTGCCAGCAGCTTAGCCAGCACTAGCGGGAGAGCCCGGGGGGAGACCCAGTACTTC
CASSLASTSGRARGETQYF
>TRBV12-3/TRBV12-4|NA|few|TRBJ2-1
TGTGCCAGCAGCCGGTACCGGGACCAAGGGGGTTACAATGAGCAGTTCTTC
CASSRYRDQGGYNEQFF
>TRBV7-6|TRBD1|NA|TRBJ1-1
TGTGCCAGCAGCCCCCCGGGAGCAGGGGGTGAAGCTTTCTTT
CASSPPGAGGEAFF
>TRBV20-1|TRBD2|NA|TRBJ2-1
TGCAGTGCCCTGCTACTAGCGGGGAATGAGCAGTTCTTC
CSALLLAGNEQFF
>TRBV13|TRBD2|NA|TRBJ2-2
TGTGCCAGCAGCTCCCGCCGCAGCGGGAGGGCCGGGGAGCTGTTTTTT
CASSSRRSGRAGELFF
>TRBV6-1|NA|NA|TRBJ1-1
TGTGCCAGCAGTGAAGCGTTTAGATTGGGCACTGAAGCTTTCTTT
CASSEAFRLGTEAFF
>TRBV7-6|TRBD1|few|TRBJ1-2
TGTGCCAGCAGCCGGCACAGGGGTCTCCCTAACTATGGCTACACCTTC
CASSRHRGLPNYGYTF
>TRBV7-9|NA|few|TRBJ2-3
TGTGCCACCCCGGGACCCCGTTACCAGTTCACAGATACGCAGTATTTT
CATPGPRYQFTDTQYF
>TRBV4-3|TRBD2|few|TRBJ2-2
TGCGCCAGCAGAGGACTAGCGGGAGCCGGGGAGCTGTTTTTT
CASRGLAGAGELFF
>TRBV7-2|NA|NA|TRBJ1-5
TGTGCCAGCAGCTTAGGCTGGGATCAGCCCCAGCATTTT
CASSLGWDQPQHF
>TRBV12-3/TRBV12-4|NA|few|TRBJ2-6
TGTGCCAGCATCAGGGGGGGGTGGACTGGGGCCAACGTCCTGACTTTC
CASIRGGWTGANVLTF